This entry lists 25 T cell receptor beta chains sequenced from one sample in a study of blood T cell repertoires in COVID-19. Assay used: immunoSEQ multiplex PCR; TCRdb lists only in-frame clones, some missing. The data hold about 160,000 clones, with 76% observed a single time. The source material was peripheral blood. The receptor set was obtained from an elderly woman with acute or convalescent COVID-19.

The CDR3 is CASSEGLPNTEAFF. The DNA for the CDR3 is TGTGCCAGCAGTGAAGGACTACCGAACACTGAAGCTTTCTTT. The chain combines TRBV6-1 with TRBJ1-1; D not resolved. The CDR3 runs to 14 residues. Germline lookup yields CDR1 MNHNS and CDR2 SASEGT. The V and J ends lost 1 base and 1 base respectively, with 7 bases between them.

The rearrangement joins TRBV3-1 (or the pseudogene TRBV3-2) to TRBJ1-5; D is undetermined. The germline V gene has CDR1 LGHDT and CDR2 YNNKEL (reference sequence). This CDR3 comprises 15 residues. The V and J ends lost 1 base and 2 bases respectively, with 9 bases between them. CDR3 DNA sequence: TGTGCCAGCAGCCAAGGTCTGGCTGGCAATCAGCCCCAGCATTTT. Protein: CASSQGLAGNQPQHF.

V usage is TRBV10-1 and J usage is TRBJ2-7, with D tentatively TRBD1 (6 bases). The germline gives CDR1 WNHNN, CDR2 SYGVQD (reference sequence). The CDR3 consists of 14 residues. The V end was cut by 0 bases, the J end by 3 bases, with 9 bases between. The CDR3 nucleotides are TGCGCCAGCAGTGAGTCGAGGGGGAACTACGAGCAGTACTTC. Its protein product is CASSESRGNYEQYF.

The chain has TRBV12-3 or TRBV12-4 and TRBJ1-5; no definite D call. V lost 2 bases and J lost 5, with 7 bases in between. There are 13 residues in the CDR3. In DNA, the CDR3 is TGTGCCAGCAGTTTACGGGGTGATCAGCCCCAGCATTTT. It translates to CASSLRGDQPQHF.

The chain joins TRBV19 to TRBJ1-1, with TRBD1 as a possible D gene (6 bases). The germline V gene encodes CDR1 LNHDA and CDR2 SQIVND (reference sequence). The V gene lost 5 bases and the J gene lost 5 bases, with 18 bases spanning the gap. The CDR3 totals 15 residues. The CDR3 sequence: CASSLVDRTGTEAFF. The CDR3 coding sequence is TGTGCCAGTAGTCTAGTGGACAGAACGGGGACTGAAGCTTTCTTT.

V and J are TRBV11-2 and TRBJ2-1, with TRBD1 matching over 10 bases. With V trimmed by 5 bases and J by 2 bases, 3 bases remained unmatched. This CDR3 comprises 15 residues. Germline CDR1 reads SGHAT; CDR2 reads FQNNGV. CDR3 region: CASSLDRGAYNEQFF. The CDR3, as DNA: TGTGCCAGCAGCCTGGACAGGGGGGCCTACAATGAGCAGTTCTTC.

A single count supports this clone. The CDR3 loop reads CASSYQGRNYEQYF. The CDR3 coding sequence is TGTGCCAGCAGTTACCAGGGGCGAAACTACGAGCAGTACTTC. This chain connects TRBV6-5 to TRBJ2-7; tentative D call: TRBD1 (6 bases). Trimming took 2 bases from V and 3 from J, leaving 11 bases between them. The CDR3 loop spans 14 amino acids. Germline values: CDR1 MNHEY, CDR2 SVGAGI.

This clone was found a few times. The genes are TRBV6-5 and TRBJ1-1; D gene unclear. V lost 5 bases, J lost 1 base, and 8 bases lay in between. Germline CDR1 reads MNHEY; CDR2 reads SVGAGI. CDR3 length: 13 amino acids. DNA of the CDR3: TGTGCCAGCAGTACGGAGCCGAACACTGAAGCTTTCTTT. It yields the protein CASSTEPNTEAFF.

The chain employs TRBV5-1 and TRBJ2-1; 10 bases are a match to TRBD2. Per germline, CDR1 SGHRS and CDR2 YFSETQ. The CDR3 spans 15 residues. V gave up 4 bases and J gave up 3 bases; unmatched junction bases: 4. CDR3 DNA sequence: TGCGCCAGCAGCCAAAGCGGGAGGGGCTACAATGAGCAGTTCTTC. Translation gives CASSQSGRGYNEQFF.

The V and J genes are TRBV10-3 and TRBJ2-5; 9 positions match TRBD1. The CDR3 is made up of 13 amino acids. Germline V CDR1 and CDR2: ENHRY, SYGVKD. V was pared by 6 bases and J by 5 bases, with 4 bases of the junction left unmatched. CDR3 nucleotide sequence: TGTGCCATCAGCTCAGACAGGGGGGAGACCCAGTACTTC. Amino acids: CAISSDRGETQYF.

The CDR3 coding sequence is TGCAGTGCTAGTCAAAGACAGGGTAGAGAAAAACTGTTTTTT. Its translation is CSASQRQGREKLFF. This chain uses TRBV20-1 with TRBJ1-4, with 7 bases aligning to TRBD1. V shed 3 bases, J shed 8 bases, and the junction held 9 bases outside the gene matches. The germline CDR1 and CDR2 sequences are DFQATT and SNEGSKA (reference sequence). The CDR3 sequence is 14 residues long.

The chain couples TRBV6-2 or TRBV6-3 to TRBJ1-6; the D is unclear. The CDR3 totals 15 residues. V lost 4 bases, J lost 6 bases, and 13 bases lay in between. CDR1 and CDR2 (germline): MNHEY, SVGEGT. The CDR3 protein is CASSSGSTSNSPLHF. The DNA for the CDR3 is TGTGCCAGCAGTTCCGGGTCAACGAGTAATTCACCCCTCCACTTT.

This chain links TRBV28 with TRBJ2-5; D not certain. Trimming took 6 bases from V and 3 from J, leaving 8 bases between them. CDR1 is MDHEN and CDR2 is SYDVKM in the germline V gene. The CDR3 consists of 12 residues. This CDR3 reads CASSTVKETQYF. As DNA, the CDR3 is TGTGCCAGCAGCACAGTCAAAGAGACCCAGTACTTC. Variable domain in full (rest from reference TRBV28 and TRBJ2-5): DVKVTQSSRYLVKRTGEKVFLECVQDMDHENMFWYRQDPGLGLRLIYFSYDVKMKEKGDIPEGYSVSREKKERFSLILESASTNQTSMYLCASSTVKETQYFGPGTRLLVL.

V is TRBV19 and J is TRBJ2-7; TRBD1 matches 9 bases. The germline CDR1 and CDR2 sequences are LNHDA and SQIVND (reference sequence). V trimming: 7 bases; J trimming: 1 base; junction bases outside the gene matches: 8. The CDR3 extends over 15 amino acids. The CDR3 nucleotides are TGTGCCAGTACCCCGGGACAGGGTTGGTCCTACGAGCAGTACTTC. Translating gives CASTPGQGWSYEQYF.

The chain couples TRBV21-1 to TRBJ2-7; the listed D gene, TRBD2, was not tested against the DNA. TRBV21-1 is tagged as a pseudogene. This CDR3 region has 15 residues. CDR3 DNA sequence: TGTGCCAGCAGCAAAGTCCTAGCGGGAGTGCTCGAGCAGTACTTC. Encoded protein: CASSKVLAGVLEQYF.

This chain uses TRBV4-2 with TRBJ1-4; D is possibly TRBD1 (6 bases). This CDR3 region has 15 residues. The V and J ends lost 7 bases and 7 bases respectively, with 19 bases between them. Germline V gives CDR1 LGHNA, CDR2 YNFKEQ. CDR3 bases: TGTGCCAGCAACCCGTCACAGGGTGTTGGTGAAAAACTGTTTTTT. Translating it yields CASNPSQGVGEKLFF.

The V gene is TRBV7-9, the J gene TRBJ2-5, with a tentative D call TRBD2 (6 bases). The germline V and J ends were trimmed by 5 bases and 2 bases, with 12 bases remaining between them. CDR1 and CDR2 from the germline V gene are SEHNR and FQNEAQ (reference sequence). The CDR3 totals 14 residues. The CDR3 nucleotides read TGTGCCAGCAGCAGCGTCGGGGGACAAGAGACCCAGTACTTC. Residues: CASSSVGGQETQYF.

The chain joins TRBV25-1 to TRBJ1-1; D perhaps matches TRBD1 (5 bases). This CDR3 is built from 15 residues. Germline CDR1 reads MGHDK; CDR2 reads SYGVNS. Trimming took off 3 bases at V and 1 base at J, with 12 bases between the two ends. The CDR3 bases are TGTGCCAGCAGTGACGGGGAGGACAAGAACACTGAAGCTTTCTTT. Protein sequence: CASSDGEDKNTEAFF.

The chain has TRBV30 and TRBJ2-1; TRBD2 matches 13 bases. The V gene end was trimmed by 4 bases and the J gene end by 7 bases; junction bases not matched to a gene: 13. Germline CDR1 GTSNPN, CDR2 SVGIG (reference sequence). The CDR3 sequence is 17 residues long. DNA for the CDR3: TGTGCCTGGAACCAGGGCCGGACTAGCGGGAGCGGAAATGAGCAGTTCTTC. Protein product: CAWNQGRTSGSGNEQFF.

The rearrangement joins TRBV12-3 or TRBV12-4 to TRBJ1-1; D is ambiguous. The V gene lost 5 bases and the J gene lost 4 bases, with 8 bases spanning the gap. The CDR3 consists of 12 residues. CDR3 region: CASSKEGTEAFF. The CDR3 DNA reads TGTGCCAGCAGTAAAGAGGGCACTGAAGCTTTCTTT.

This clone was observed a handful of times. The chain combines TRBV4-2 with TRBJ2-3, with 8 nucleotides matching TRBD1. Germline values: CDR1 LGHNA, CDR2 YNFKEQ. The CDR3 is 17 residues long. V gave up 3 bases and J gave up 1 base; unmatched junction bases: 9. For the CDR3, the DNA is TGTGCCAGCAGCCAGCGCCTGCAGGGGGCGCGCACAGATACGCAGTATTTT. Translated, it gives CASSQRLQGARTDTQYF.

The chain links TRBV5-1 to TRBJ2-1, with D maybe TRBD2 (6 bases). The CDR3 runs to 15 residues. Between the trimmed V and J ends, which lost 0 bases and 4 bases, there was a span of 11 bases. Per germline, CDR1 SGHRS and CDR2 YFSETQ. CDR3: CASSLGSGQYNEQFF. The CDR3 DNA is TGCGCCAGCAGCTTGGGAAGCGGGCAATACAATGAGCAGTTCTTC.

The chain combines TRBV10-3 with TRBJ2-1; 14 bases match TRBD2. Germline V gene lookup returns CDR1 ENHRY and CDR2 SYGVKD. The CDR3 is 17 residues long. V dropped 6 bases and J dropped 8; count of bases not matched to a gene: 12. CDR3 in DNA: TGTGCCATCAGCGCCCTCTCACCGGGACTAGCGGGAGATGAGCAGTTCTTC. As protein: CAISALSPGLAGDEQFF.

In this sample, this clone turned up once. Distinct nucleotide sequences in the sample also encode this CDR3. This rearrangement joins TRBV7-8 to TRBJ2-7, with a possible D match to TRBD2 (5 bases). With 1 base removed from V and 1 base from J, the gap between germline ends came to 8 bases. The CDR3 runs to 14 residues. Germline CDR1 is SGHVS and CDR2 is FQNEAQ. CDR3 amino acids: CASSLVAGSYEQYF. Written as DNA, the CDR3 is TGTGCCAGCAGCTTAGTTGCGGGTTCCTACGAGCAGTACTTC. Using reference TRBV7-8 and TRBJ2-7 for the parts outside the CDR3, the full variable domain is GAGVSQSPRYKVAKRGQDVALRCDPISGHVSLFWYQQALGQGPEFLTYFQNEAQLDKSGLPSDRFFAERPEGSVSTLKIQRTQQEDSAVYLCASSLVAGSYEQYFGPGTRLTVT.

The V and J genes are TRBV7-9 and TRBJ2-2; maybe TRBD1 (6 bases). Trimming cost V 6 bases and J 9 bases, with 11 bases left between them. The CDR3 has 12 amino acids. The germline gives CDR1 SEHNR, CDR2 FQNEAQ (reference sequence). CDR3 nucleotide sequence: TGTGCCAGCAGACCAACAGGGAGGGAGCTGTTTTTT. Translation: CASRPTGRELFF.